The rows below give T cell receptor beta chains drawn from one sample of a study of CD8 T cells in Susac syndrome. MiXCR, applied by TCRdb to the immunoSEQ multiplex PCR reads, yields one record per CDR3 protein. Here the sample spans about 300,000 distinct CDR3 sequences, under 95% being singletons. Specimen: CD4+ T cells from PBMCs. These receptors originate from a human donor with multiple sclerosis. The CDR3 runs from the conserved cysteine through the conserved F or W. D genes are given only for firm matches. Clone sizes are given selectively: once, few, many, or a class where the clone is expanded.

d_gene,j_gene,v_gene,abundance,CDR3nt,CDR3aa
TRBD1,TRBJ2-1,TRBV7-2,NA,TGTGCCAGCAGCCGAAACGGGGACAGCTCCTACAATGAGCAGTTCTTC,CASSRNGDSSYNEQFF
NA,TRBJ1-4,TRBV29-1,NA,TGCAGCGTTGATCGCTGGGATGGGGATAATGAAAAACTGTTTTTT,CSVDRWDGDNEKLFF
NA,TRBJ2-3,TRBV11-2,NA,TGTGCCAGCAGCTGGGACCCCGGCCGCACAGATACGCAGTATTTT,CASSWDPGRTDTQYF
TRBD1,TRBJ1-1,TRBV5-1,NA,TGCGCCAGCAGCAGGACAGGGGGTGAGGGTGAAGCTTTCTTT,CASSRTGGEGEAFF
NA,TRBJ2-2,TRBV19,few,TGTGCCAGTAGTCTCTCCATTAACACCGGGGAGCTGTTTTTT,CASSLSINTGELFF
NA,TRBJ2-2,TRBV5-1,NA,TGCGCCAGCAGCTTTGGGGTAGCGGTTACCGGGGAGCTGTTTTTT,CASSFGVAVTGELFF
NA,TRBJ2-6,TRBV12-3/TRBV12-4,NA,TGTGCCAGCACTCACACGGGGGCCACCGGGACTGCCCTATCTGGGGCCAACGTCCTGACTTTC,CASTHTGATGTALSGANVLTF
TRBD2,TRBJ2-3,TRBV15,NA,TGTGCCACCAGCAGAGGTGCGGGGGAGGCGGACACAGATACGCAGTATTTT,CATSRGAGEADTDTQYF
NA,TRBJ2-1,TRBV2,NA,TGTGCCAGCAGGGAACTAGTATCGTCCTACAATGAGCAGTTCTTC,CASRELVSSYNEQFF
NA,TRBJ1-2,TRBV5-6,NA,TGTGCCAGCAGCTTGTCGCCGTCCTATGGCTACACCTTC,CASSLSPSYGYTF
NA,TRBJ2-5,TRBV7-9,NA,TGTGCCAGCCTTGGTCGGCGGCTAGAGACCCAGTACTTC,CASLGRRLETQYF
TRBD2,TRBJ2-1,TRBV7-9,NA,TGTGCCAGCAGCGCGAGGACTAGCGGCCGACCCATGAAGAACAATGAGCAGTTCTTC,CASSARTSGRPMKNNEQFF
TRBD1,TRBJ2-1,TRBV28,NA,TGTGCCAGCAGGCTCAGGACAGGGCCCCAATACAATGAGCAGTTCTTC,CASRLRTGPQYNEQFF
NA,TRBJ1-4,TRBV20-1,NA,TGCAGTGCTAGAGATGGGGAGGGCGACGGTGAAAAACTGTTTTTT,CSARDGEGDGEKLFF
NA,TRBJ1-4,TRBV23-1,NA,TGCGCCAGCAGTGATTCTAATGAAAAACTGTTTTTT,CASSDSNEKLFF
NA,TRBJ2-7,TRBV20-1,NA,TGCAGTGCTAGGGTAGGGGGTGAGAGTTGGGATACCTACGAGCAGTACTTC,CSARVGGESWDTYEQYF
NA,TRBJ1-1,TRBV7-3,NA,TGTGCCAGCAGCCGCATGCAGGGGAACACTGAAGCTTTCTTT,CASSRMQGNTEAFF
NA,TRBJ1-2,TRBV5-6,NA,TGTGCCAGCAGCTTGGGGACTACCGGCTACACCTTC,CASSLGTTGYTF
NA,TRBJ1-5,TRBV20-1,NA,TGCAGTGCCCTCGACAGCTACAATCAGCCCCAGCATTTT,CSALDSYNQPQHF
TRBD1,TRBJ1-2,TRBV20-1,NA,TGCAGTGCTGGAGGACAGGGAAACTATGGCTACACCTTC,CSAGGQGNYGYTF
TRBD1,TRBJ1-5,TRBV29-1,NA,TGCAGCGTGGTGACAGGGTCCACCAATCAGCCCCAGCATTTT,CSVVTGSTNQPQHF
TRBD2,TRBJ2-1,TRBV30,NA,TGTGCCTGGAGTGCGGGACTAGCGGGAGTCAATGAGCAGTTCTTC,CAWSAGLAGVNEQFF
TRBD2,TRBJ2-2,TRBV19,NA,TGTGCCAGTACCCCGAGCGGGGGCTACACCGGGGAGCTGTTTTTT,CASTPSGGYTGELFF
NA,TRBJ1-2,TRBV5-6,NA,TGTGCCAGCAGCTTCGCGGGAGAAGAGGGCTACACCTTC,CASSFAGEEGYTF
TRBD2,TRBJ2-5,TRBV5-6,NA,TGTGCCAGCAGCCCGTCGGTGCTAGCGGGTGAGACCCAGTACTTC,CASSPSVLAGETQYF
TRBD1,TRBJ2-1,TRBV6-5,NA,TGTGCCAGCAGTTGGGACAGGGAGTATGAGCAGTTCTTC,CASSWDREYEQFF
NA,TRBJ2-1,TRBV29-1,NA,TGCAGCGTTTCTTCAGGGGTCTACAATGAGCAGTTCTTC,CSVSSGVYNEQFF
NA,TRBJ2-3,TRBV5-8,once,TGTGCCAGCAGCTTGGCCACTATCCCCACAGATACGCAGTATTTT,CASSLATIPTDTQYF
NA,TRBJ2-5,TRBV7-3,NA,TGTGCCAGCAGCCAAGGTCGAGGATTTTTTGGGGAGACCCAGTACTTC,CASSQGRGFFGETQYF
TRBD2,TRBJ2-1,TRBV20-1,NA,TGCAGTGCCTTCGGACTAGCGGGAGTCGATGAGCAGTTCTTC,CSAFGLAGVDEQFF
NA,TRBJ2-3,TRBV4-1,NA,TGCGCCAGCAGCCAAGAACAGACTAGGTTTAATACAGATACGCAGTATTTT,CASSQEQTRFNTDTQYF
NA,TRBJ1-6,TRBV7-3,NA,TGTGCCAGCAGCTTGACAGTGGGTAATTCACCCCTCCACTTT,CASSLTVGNSPLHF
NA,TRBJ1-2,TRBV28,NA,TGTGCCAGCAGTTTAGGGGGAGTTGTCGGTGGCTACACCTTC,CASSLGGVVGGYTF
NA,TRBJ2-7,TRBV20-1,once,TGCAGTGCCCCCTCCTCGGGCAACTCCTACGAGCAGTACTTC,CSAPSSGNSYEQYF
NA,TRBJ1-1,TRBV7-2,NA,TGTGCCAGCAGCTTAGGGCTCACATACACTGAAGCTTTCTTT,CASSLGLTYTEAFF
NA,TRBJ1-6,TRBV5-1,NA,TGCGCCAGCAGCACAGGACGGGATAATTCACCCCTCCACTTT,CASSTGRDNSPLHF
NA,TRBJ1-1,TRBV19,once,TGTGCCAGTACCTCTTGGGGAGGGGCCTCCCCGAACACTGAAGCTTTCTTT,CASTSWGGASPNTEAFF
NA,TRBJ1-1,TRBV12-3/TRBV12-4,NA,TGTGCCAGCATCCGGACACAGGCCCTGAACACTGAAGCTTTCTTT,CASIRTQALNTEAFF
TRBD2,TRBJ2-1,TRBV7-3,NA,TGTGCCAGCAGCCCCTCGGGAGGGAACAATGAGCAGTTCTTC,CASSPSGGNNEQFF
TRBD2,TRBJ2-5,TRBV2,NA,TGTGCCAGCAGTGCTAGCGGAGCGGGTCGGGAGACCCAGTACTTC,CASSASGAGRETQYF
NA,TRBJ1-3,TRBV6-6,NA,TGTGCCAGCAGTTACCAGTCAGCTGGAAACACCATATATTTT,CASSYQSAGNTIYF
TRBD2,TRBJ2-5,TRBV2,NA,TGTGCCAGCCGACTAGCGGGGACACCTCGGACCCAGTACTTC,CASRLAGTPRTQYF
NA,TRBJ2-3,TRBV20-1,NA,TGCAGTGCCGCACAGACAGTTCCATATAGCACAGATACGCAGTATTTT,CSAAQTVPYSTDTQYF
NA,TRBJ2-1,TRBV2,NA,TGTGCCAGCAGTGAACCTACAAACACCGGTTTCCTAGGGAAAAGCGACAATGAGCAGTTCTTC,CASSEPTNTGFLGKSDNEQFF
TRBD2,TRBJ2-1,TRBV15,NA,TGTGCCACCAGCAGAGATCATAGCGGGAGGGGGCCCTCCAATGAGCAGTTCTTC,CATSRDHSGRGPSNEQFF
NA,TRBJ1-1,TRBV7-2,NA,TGTGCCAGCAGCTCCACCTCGGGGAACACTGAAGCTTTCTTT,CASSSTSGNTEAFF
TRBD2,TRBJ2-1,TRBV11-2,NA,TGTGCCAGCAGCTTAGCCCACGGGGTCCGGACTAGCGGGAGCTTCTTC,CASSLAHGVRTSGSFF
NA,TRBJ2-1,TRBV11-2,few,TGTGCCAGCACCCTCTCGGGTGGGTACAATGAGCAGTTCTTC,CASTLSGGYNEQFF
NA,TRBJ1-4,TRBV30,NA,TGTGCCTGGAGTAGGCAGAAAAATGAAAAACTGTTTTTT,CAWSRQKNEKLFF
TRBD1,TRBJ2-5,TRBV7-2,NA,TGTGCCAGCAGCAAGTCAACAGGGGGCAAGACCCAGTACTTC,CASSKSTGGKTQYF
NA,TRBJ2-7,TRBV27,few,TGTGCCAGCAAGGGGAGCTCCTACGAGCAGTACTTC,CASKGSSYEQYF
NA,TRBJ1-2,TRBV6-5,NA,TGTGCCAGCAGTTACTCGGGGCAGGGGAAGGGCTACACCTTC,CASSYSGQGKGYTF
TRBD1,TRBJ1-2,TRBV18,once,TGTGCCAGCTCCCCCCAGACAGGGGAGAACTATGGCTACACCTTC,CASSPQTGENYGYTF
NA,TRBJ1-5,TRBV12-3/TRBV12-4,NA,TGTGCCAGCAGCCGCCGGGACAATCAAAATCAGCCCCAGCATTTT,CASSRRDNQNQPQHF
TRBD2,TRBJ2-5,TRBV5-6,NA,TGTGCCAGCAGTGGACTAGCGGGAGGGGAGACCCAGTACTTC,CASSGLAGGETQYF
TRBD2,TRBJ2-3,TRBV20-1,NA,TGCAGTGCTTCCCGACTAGCGGGGAGCACAGATACGCAGTATTTT,CSASRLAGSTDTQYF
TRBD2,TRBJ2-3,TRBV7-2,NA,TGTGCCAGCAGCTTAGACTCCGGGAGGGATACGCAGTATTTT,CASSLDSGRDTQYF